This note documents a single TCR beta chain sequence. This sample was taken from a study of blood T cell repertoires in COVID-19. Overall study: Donors in the United States, Italy and Spain gave samples during acute or convalescent COVID-19.

V gave up 10 bases and J gave up 2 bases, with 9 bases separating them. CDR1 is MNHEY and CDR2 is SVGAGI in the germline V gene. CDR3 size: 13 residues. Produced via immunoSEQ multiplex PCR; TCRdb's table is partial and in-frame only. The profile covers about 480,000 clones, with around 89% appearing a single time and approximately 4.3% taken by the ten largest. The gene calls are TRBV6-5 and TRBJ2-6, with TRBD1 as a possible D gene (6 bases). Sequenced input: peripheral blood. The receptor was derived from a woman between 25 and 40 years old with acute or convalescent COVID-19. The CDR3 sequence: CATTGTGANVLTF. CDR3 coding DNA: TGTGCCACTACAGGGACTGGGGCCAACGTCCTGACTTTC.